This T cell receptor beta chain was documented in a study of blood T cells in healthy people across ages. In the study overall: Through template switching, about one barcoded beta molecule was captured per two T cells, as measured in model experiments. Whole-study findings and limits: When set beside aged donors, long-lived donors presented more naive CD4+ cells and higher diversity. Estimates of total diversity, which came from one million sequenced T cells, were considered to be underestimates. Getting older went along with TCR beta diversity per million T cells dropping roughly linearly.

The second PCR ran roughly 7 to 12 cycles with a sample-barcoded 5' primer and J-beta primers. Via MiXCR, TCRdb re-called the 5' RACE reads, giving one row per CDR3 protein. The sample comprises 1.5 million or so distinct CDR3 sequences, approximately 43% of which are singletons, and about 4% rests with the top ten. Notes on this clonotype: What it binds is unknown.

V gave up 0 bases and J gave up 4 bases, with 9 bases separating them. CDR1 is DFQATT, CDR2 SNEGSKA, per germline (reference sequence). The CDR3 is 13 amino acids. Sequencing was performed on blood. The origin of this receptor is a woman under 30 in good health. The rearrangement links TRBV20-1 to TRBJ2-5, with D possibly being TRBD2 (5 bases). CDR3 amino acids: CSARDASGETQYF. CDR3 nucleotides: TGCAGTGCTAGAGATGCAAGCGGAGAGACCCAGTACTTC.